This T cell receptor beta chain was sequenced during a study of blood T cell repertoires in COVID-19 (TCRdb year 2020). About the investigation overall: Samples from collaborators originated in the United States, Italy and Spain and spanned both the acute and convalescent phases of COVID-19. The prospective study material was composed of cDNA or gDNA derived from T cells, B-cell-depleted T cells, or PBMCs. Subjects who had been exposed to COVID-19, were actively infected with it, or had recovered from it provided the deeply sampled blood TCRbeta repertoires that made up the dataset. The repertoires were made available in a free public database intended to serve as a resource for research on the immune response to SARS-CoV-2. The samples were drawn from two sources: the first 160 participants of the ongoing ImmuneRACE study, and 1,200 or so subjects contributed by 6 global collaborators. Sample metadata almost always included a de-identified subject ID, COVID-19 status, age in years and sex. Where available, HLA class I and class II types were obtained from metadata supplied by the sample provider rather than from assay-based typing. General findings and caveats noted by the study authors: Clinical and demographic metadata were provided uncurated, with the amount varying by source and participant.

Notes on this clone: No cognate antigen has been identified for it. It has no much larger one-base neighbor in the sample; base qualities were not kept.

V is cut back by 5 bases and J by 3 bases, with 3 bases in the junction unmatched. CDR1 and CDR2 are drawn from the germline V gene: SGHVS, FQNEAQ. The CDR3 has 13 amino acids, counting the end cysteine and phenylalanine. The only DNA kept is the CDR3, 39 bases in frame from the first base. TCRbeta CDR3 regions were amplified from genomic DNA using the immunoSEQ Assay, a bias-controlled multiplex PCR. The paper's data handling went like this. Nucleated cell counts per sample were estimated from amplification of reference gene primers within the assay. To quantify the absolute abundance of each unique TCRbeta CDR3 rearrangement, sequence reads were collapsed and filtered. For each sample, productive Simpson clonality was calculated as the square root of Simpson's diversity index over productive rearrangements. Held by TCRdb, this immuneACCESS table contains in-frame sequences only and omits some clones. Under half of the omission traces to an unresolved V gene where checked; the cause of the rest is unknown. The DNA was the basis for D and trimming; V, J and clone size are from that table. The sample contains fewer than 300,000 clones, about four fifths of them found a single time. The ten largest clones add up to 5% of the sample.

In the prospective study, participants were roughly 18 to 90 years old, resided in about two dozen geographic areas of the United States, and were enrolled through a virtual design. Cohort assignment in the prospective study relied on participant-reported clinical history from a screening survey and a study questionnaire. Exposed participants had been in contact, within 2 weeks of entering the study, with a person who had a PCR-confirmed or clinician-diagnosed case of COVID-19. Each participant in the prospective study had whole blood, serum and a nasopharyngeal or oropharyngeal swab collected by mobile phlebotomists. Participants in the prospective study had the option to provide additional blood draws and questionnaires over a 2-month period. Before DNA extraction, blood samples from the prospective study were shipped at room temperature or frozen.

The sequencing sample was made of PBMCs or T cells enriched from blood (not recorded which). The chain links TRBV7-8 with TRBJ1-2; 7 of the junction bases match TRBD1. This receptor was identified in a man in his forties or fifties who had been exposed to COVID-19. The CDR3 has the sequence CASSRTGDYGYTF. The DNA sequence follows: TGTGCCAGCAGCCGCACAGGGGACTATGGCTACACCTTC.